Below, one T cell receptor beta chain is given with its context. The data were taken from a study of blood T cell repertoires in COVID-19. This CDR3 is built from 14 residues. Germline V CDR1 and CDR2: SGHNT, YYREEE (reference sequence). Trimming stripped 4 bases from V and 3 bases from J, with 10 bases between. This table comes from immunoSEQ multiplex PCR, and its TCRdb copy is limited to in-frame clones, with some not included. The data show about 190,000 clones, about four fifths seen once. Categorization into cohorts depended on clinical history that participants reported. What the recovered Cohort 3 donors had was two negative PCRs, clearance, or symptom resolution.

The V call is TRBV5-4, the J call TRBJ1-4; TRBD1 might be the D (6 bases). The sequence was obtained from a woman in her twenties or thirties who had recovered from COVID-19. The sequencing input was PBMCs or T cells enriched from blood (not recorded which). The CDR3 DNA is TGTGCCAGCAGCCTCAGGGGCTCTAATGAAAAACTGTTTTTT. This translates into CASSLRGSNEKLFF.